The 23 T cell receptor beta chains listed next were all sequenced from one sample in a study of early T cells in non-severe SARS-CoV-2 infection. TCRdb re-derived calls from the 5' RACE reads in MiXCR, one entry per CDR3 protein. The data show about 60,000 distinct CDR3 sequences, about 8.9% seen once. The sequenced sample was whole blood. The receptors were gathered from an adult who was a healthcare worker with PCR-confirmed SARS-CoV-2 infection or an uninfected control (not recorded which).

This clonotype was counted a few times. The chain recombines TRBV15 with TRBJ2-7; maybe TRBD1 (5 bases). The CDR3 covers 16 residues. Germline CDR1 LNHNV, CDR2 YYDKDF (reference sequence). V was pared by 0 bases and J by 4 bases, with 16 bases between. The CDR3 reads CATSRDRWQGTYEQYF. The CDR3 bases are TGTGCCACCAGCAGAGATAGATGGCAGGGTACGTACGAGCAGTACTTC.

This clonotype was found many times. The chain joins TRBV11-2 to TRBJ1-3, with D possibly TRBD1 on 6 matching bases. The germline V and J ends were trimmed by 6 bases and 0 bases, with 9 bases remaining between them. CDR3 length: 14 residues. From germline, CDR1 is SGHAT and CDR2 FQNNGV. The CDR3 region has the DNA TGTGCCAGCAGAAAACAGGGCTCTGGAAACACCATATATTTT. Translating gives CASRKQGSGNTIYF.

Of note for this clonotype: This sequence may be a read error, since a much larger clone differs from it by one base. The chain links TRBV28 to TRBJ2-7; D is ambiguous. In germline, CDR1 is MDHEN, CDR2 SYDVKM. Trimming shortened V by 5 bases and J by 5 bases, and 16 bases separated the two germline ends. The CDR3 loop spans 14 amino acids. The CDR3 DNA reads TGTGCCAGCAGTCCCGAGATGACTGTCCACGAGCAGTACTTC. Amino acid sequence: CASSPEMTVHEQYF.

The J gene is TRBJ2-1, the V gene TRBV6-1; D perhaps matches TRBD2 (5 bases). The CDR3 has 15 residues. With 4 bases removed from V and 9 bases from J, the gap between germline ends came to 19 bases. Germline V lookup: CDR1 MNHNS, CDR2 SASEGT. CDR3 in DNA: TGTGCCAGCAGTGCCTCAAGATCTCCGGCGGGTGAGCAGTTCTTC. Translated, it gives CASSASRSPAGEQFF.

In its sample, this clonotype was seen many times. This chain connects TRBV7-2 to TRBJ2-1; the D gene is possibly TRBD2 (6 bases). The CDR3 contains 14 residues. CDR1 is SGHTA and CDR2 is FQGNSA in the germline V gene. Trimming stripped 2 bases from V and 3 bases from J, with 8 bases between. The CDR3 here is CASSLLGGYNEQFF. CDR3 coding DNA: TGTGCCAGCAGCTTACTGGGAGGCTACAATGAGCAGTTCTTC. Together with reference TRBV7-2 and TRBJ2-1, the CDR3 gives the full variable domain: GAGVSQSPSNKVTEKGKDVELRCDPISGHTALYWYRQSLGQGLEFLIYFQGNSAPDKSGLPSDRFSAERTGGSVSTLTIQRTQQEDSAVYLCASSLLGGYNEQFFGPGTRLTVL.

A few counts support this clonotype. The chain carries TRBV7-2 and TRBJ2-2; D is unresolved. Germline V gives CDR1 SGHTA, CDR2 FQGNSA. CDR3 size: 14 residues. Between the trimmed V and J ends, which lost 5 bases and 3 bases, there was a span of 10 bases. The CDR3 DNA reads TGTGCCAGCAGCCCAAGGCGAGACACCGGGGAGCTGTTTTTT. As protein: CASSPRRDTGELFF.

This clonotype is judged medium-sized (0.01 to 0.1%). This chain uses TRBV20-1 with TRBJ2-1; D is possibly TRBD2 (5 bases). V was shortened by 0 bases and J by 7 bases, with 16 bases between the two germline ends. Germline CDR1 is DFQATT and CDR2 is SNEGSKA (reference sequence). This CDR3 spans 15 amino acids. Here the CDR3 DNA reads TGCAGTGCTAGAGAGATGAGAGGGAGTGGGAATGAGCAGTTCTTC. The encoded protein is CSAREMRGSGNEQFF.

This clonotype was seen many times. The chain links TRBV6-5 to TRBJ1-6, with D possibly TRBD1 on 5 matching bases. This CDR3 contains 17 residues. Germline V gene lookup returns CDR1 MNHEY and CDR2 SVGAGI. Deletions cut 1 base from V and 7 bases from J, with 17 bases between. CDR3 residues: CASSYWGQRTSNSPLHF. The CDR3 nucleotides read TGTGCCAGCAGTTACTGGGGCCAGAGGACATCAAATTCACCCCTCCACTTT.

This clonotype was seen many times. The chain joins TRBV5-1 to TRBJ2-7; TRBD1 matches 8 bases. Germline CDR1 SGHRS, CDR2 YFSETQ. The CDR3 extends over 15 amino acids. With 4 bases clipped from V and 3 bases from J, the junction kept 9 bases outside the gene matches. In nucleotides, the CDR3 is TGCGCCAGCAGCCCGGATTCAGGGGGCCTCTACGAGCAGTACTTC. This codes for CASSPDSGGLYEQYF.

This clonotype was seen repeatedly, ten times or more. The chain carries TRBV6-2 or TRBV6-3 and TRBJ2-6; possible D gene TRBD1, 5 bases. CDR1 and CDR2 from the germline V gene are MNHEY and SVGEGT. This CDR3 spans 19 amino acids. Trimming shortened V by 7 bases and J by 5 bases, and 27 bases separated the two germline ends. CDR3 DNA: TGTGCCAGCACTTTTAAGAGCCACGACAGACCCTGGTGGGCCAACGTCCTGACTTTC. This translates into CASTFKSHDRPWWANVLTF.

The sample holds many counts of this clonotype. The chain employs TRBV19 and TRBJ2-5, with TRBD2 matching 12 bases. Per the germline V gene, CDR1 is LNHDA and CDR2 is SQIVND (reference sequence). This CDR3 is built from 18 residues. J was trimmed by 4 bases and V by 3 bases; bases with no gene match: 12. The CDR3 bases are TGTGCCAGTAGTATCGGGCGACTAGCGGGAGCCGGTGGAGAGACCCAGTACTTC. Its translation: CASSIGRLAGAGGETQYF.

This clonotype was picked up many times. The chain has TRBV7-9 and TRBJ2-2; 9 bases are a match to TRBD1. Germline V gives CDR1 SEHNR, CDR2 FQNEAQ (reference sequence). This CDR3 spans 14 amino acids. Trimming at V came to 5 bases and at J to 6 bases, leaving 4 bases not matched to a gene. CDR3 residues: CASSKGQGSGELFF. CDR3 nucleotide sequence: TGTGCCAGCAGCAAAGGACAGGGGTCCGGGGAGCTGTTTTTT.

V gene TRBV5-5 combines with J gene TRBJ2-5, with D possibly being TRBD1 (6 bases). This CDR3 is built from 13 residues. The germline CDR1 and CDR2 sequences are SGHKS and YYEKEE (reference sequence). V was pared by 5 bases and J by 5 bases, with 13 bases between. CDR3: CASRIGTLETQYF. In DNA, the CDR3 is TGTGCCAGCAGGATAGGGACACTCGAGACCCAGTACTTC.

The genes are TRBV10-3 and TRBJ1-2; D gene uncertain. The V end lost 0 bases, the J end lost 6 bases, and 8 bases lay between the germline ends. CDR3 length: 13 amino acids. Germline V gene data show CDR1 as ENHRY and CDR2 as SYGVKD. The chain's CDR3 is CAISESSEDGYTF. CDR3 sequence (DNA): TGTGCCATCAGTGAGTCGAGTGAAGATGGCTACACCTTC.

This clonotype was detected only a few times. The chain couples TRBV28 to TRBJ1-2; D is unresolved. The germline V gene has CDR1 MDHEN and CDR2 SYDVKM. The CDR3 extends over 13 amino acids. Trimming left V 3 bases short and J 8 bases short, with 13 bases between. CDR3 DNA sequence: TGTGCCAGCAGTTTTGAGGCAGGAAGAGGCTACACCTTC. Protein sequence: CASSFEAGRGYTF.

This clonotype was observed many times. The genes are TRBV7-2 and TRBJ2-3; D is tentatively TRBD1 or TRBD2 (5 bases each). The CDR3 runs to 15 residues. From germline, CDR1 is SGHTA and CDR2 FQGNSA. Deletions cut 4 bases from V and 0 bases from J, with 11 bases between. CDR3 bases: TGTGCCAGCAGCTCCGGGACCTTCAGCACAGATACGCAGTATTTT. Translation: CASSSGTFSTDTQYF.

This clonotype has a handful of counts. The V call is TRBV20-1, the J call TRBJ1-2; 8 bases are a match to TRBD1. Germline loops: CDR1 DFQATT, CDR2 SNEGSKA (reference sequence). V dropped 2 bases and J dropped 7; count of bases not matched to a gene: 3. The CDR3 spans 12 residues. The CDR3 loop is CSARQGAPGYTF. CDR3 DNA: TGCAGTGCTAGACAGGGGGCGCCTGGCTACACCTTC.

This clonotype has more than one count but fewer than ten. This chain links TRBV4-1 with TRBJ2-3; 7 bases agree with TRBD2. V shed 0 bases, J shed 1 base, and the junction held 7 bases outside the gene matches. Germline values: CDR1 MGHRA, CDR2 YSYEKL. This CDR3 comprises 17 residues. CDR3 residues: CASSQDGGGSGTDTQYF. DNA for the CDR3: TGCGCCAGCAGCCAAGATGGCGGCGGGAGCGGCACAGATACGCAGTATTTT.

CDR3 nucleotides: TGTGCCAGCACAGGGGCAAGGCGGGAGGAGACCCAGTACTTC. Protein sequence: CASTGARREETQYF. The chain employs TRBV7-6 and TRBJ2-5; a weak D match, TRBD2 (7 bases). Germline lookup yields CDR1 SGHVS and CDR2 FNYEAQ. Trimming pared 7 bases from V and 5 bases from J, leaving 17 bases between. The CDR3 extends over 14 amino acids.

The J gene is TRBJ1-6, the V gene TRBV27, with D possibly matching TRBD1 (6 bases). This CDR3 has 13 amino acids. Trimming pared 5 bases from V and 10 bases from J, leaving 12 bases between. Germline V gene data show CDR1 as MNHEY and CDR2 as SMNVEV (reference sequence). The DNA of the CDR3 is TGTGCCAGCAGTGAACAGGGAAGATCACCCCTCCACTTT. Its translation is CASSEQGRSPLHF.

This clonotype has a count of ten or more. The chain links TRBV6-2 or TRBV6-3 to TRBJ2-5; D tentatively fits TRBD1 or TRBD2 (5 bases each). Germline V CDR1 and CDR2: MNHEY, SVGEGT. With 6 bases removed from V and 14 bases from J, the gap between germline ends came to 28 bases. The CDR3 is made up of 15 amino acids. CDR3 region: CASRTGTHAAGRDYF. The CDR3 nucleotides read TGTGCCAGCAGAACCGGGACCCACGCTGCGGGTCGGGATTACTTC.

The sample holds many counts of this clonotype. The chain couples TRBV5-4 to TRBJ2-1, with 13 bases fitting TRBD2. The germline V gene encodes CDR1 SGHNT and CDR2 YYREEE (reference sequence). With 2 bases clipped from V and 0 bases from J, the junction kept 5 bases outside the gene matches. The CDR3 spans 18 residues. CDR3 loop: CASSLLAGGASSYNEQFF. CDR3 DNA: TGTGCCAGCAGCTTACTAGCGGGAGGGGCAAGCTCCTACAATGAGCAGTTCTTC.

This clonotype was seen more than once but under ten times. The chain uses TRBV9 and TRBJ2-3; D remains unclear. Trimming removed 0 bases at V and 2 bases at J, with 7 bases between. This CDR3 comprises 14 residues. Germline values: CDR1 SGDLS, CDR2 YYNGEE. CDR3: CASSVGQATDTQYF. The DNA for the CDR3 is TGTGCCAGCAGCGTAGGGCAGGCCACAGATACGCAGTATTTT.